This T cell receptor beta chain emerged from a study of human T cells and chemical hapten exposure. One entry per CDR3 protein, called by TCRdb with MiXCR from the RACE reads. The table shows around 52,000 distinct CDR3 sequences, with roughly a tenth occurring only once. This clonotype has a handful of counts. Time point here: patch test 1, 2 weeks after DPC sensitization. Treatment here: therapeutic diphenylcyclopropenone sensitization with weekly scalp DPC. Sequencing started from total RNA isolated from unfractionated whole blood. The CDR3 is 16 amino acids. J was trimmed by 0 bases and V by 4 bases; bases with no gene match: 7. Germline CDR1 and CDR2: SGHDT and YYEEEE.

The genes are TRBV5-6 and TRBJ1-1, with TRBD1 matching 9 bases. The TCR sequence derives from a woman aged 40 to 55 with alopecia areata. Some clones in this sample may be carry-over from other donors' samples. Sample: whole blood, taken in connection with sensitization to the hapten diphenylcyclopropenone (DPC). CDR3 loop: CASSPRDRVVNTEAFF. In nucleotides, the CDR3 is TGTGCCAGCAGCCCCCGGGACAGGGTGGTGAACACTGAAGCTTTCTTT. Full variable domain (rest looked up from reference TRBV5-6 and TRBJ1-1): DAGVTQSPTHLIKTRGQQVTLRCSPKSGHDTVSWYQQALGQGPQFIFQYYEEEERQRGNFPDRFSGHQFPNYSSELNVNALLLGDSALYLCASSPRDRVVNTEAFFGQGTRLTVV.